This T cell receptor beta chain was found in a study of T cells in Graves' hyperthyroidism and ophthalmopathy. Study context: Peripheral blood collection took place at initial diagnosis, before any treatment.

This clonotype turned up a few times. Germline V gene lookup returns CDR1 MNHEY and CDR2 SMNVEV (reference sequence). The CDR3 runs to 14 residues. With 7 bases clipped from V and 2 bases from J, the junction kept 2 bases outside the gene matches. Patients having uncontrolled infection, another autoimmune disease, pregnancy or lactation were not included. A roughly 9.3 ml volume of fresh peripheral blood provided the PBMCs. Template material for amplifying TCR beta CDR3 regions consisted of RNA transcripts. With the HTBI primer set, the TCR CDR3 went through a first round of RT-PCR. TCRdb used MiXCR to reprocess the multiplex PCR reads, holding one entry per CDR3 protein. The sample has 530,000 or so distinct CDR3 sequences; 17% are singletons.

This clonotype originated in a woman between 18 and 30 years old with Graves' ophthalmopathy. The sequencing input was blood. The chain couples TRBV27 to TRBJ2-7, with TRBD2 matching over 13 bases. CDR3 nucleotides: TGTGCCAGCATTGGGACTAGCGGGACCTACGAGCAGTACTTC. It yields the protein CASIGTSGTYEQYF.